One sample yielded the 9 T cell receptor beta chains listed below, sequenced in a study of T-cell memory formation after mild COVID-19. TCRdb re-analysed the 5' RACE reads in MiXCR, keeping a single row per CDR3 protein. The profile shows roughly 150,000 distinct CDR3 sequences, about 14% of them singletons. Material: PBMCs or a T cell subset sorted from them (not recorded which). These receptors were taken from an adult woman who had mild COVID-19 (a few samples of this study predate the infection). Cell type and time point are not known.

V is TRBV7-2 and J is TRBJ1-4; D gene ambiguous. CDR3 length: 13 amino acids. Trimming removed 3 bases at V and 4 bases at J, with 6 bases between. The germline CDR1 and CDR2 sequences are SGHTA and FQGNSA. The CDR3 is CASSFMGNEKLFF. The CDR3 DNA reads TGTGCCAGCAGCTTTATGGGTAATGAAAAACTGTTTTTT.

This clonotype was seen many times. The V call is TRBV29-1, the J call TRBJ2-7, with D possibly being TRBD2 (6 bases). The V and J ends lost 8 bases and 5 bases respectively, with 28 bases between them. This CDR3 comprises 16 residues. Germline V lookup: CDR1 SQVTM, CDR2 ANQGSEA. The CDR3 reads CSPTRDSLRGLHEQYF. Here the CDR3 DNA reads TGCAGCCCCACCCGGGACTCACTAAGGGGACTCCACGAGCAGTACTTC.

This clonotype was picked up one time. The chain has TRBV27 and TRBJ2-4; D ambiguous. The length of the CDR3 is 16 residues. Trimming shortened V by 0 bases and J by 0 bases, and 9 bases separated the two germline ends. The V gene's germline CDR1 is MNHEY and CDR2 SMNVEV (reference sequence). The CDR3 region has the DNA TGTGCCAGCAGTTTATCGTTTGGGCCAGCCAAAAACATTCAGTACTTC. Amino acid sequence: CASSLSFGPAKNIQYF.

This clonotype has at least ten counts. The CDR3 region is CASCLAGGHYEQYF. The DNA for the CDR3 is TGTGCCAGCTGCCTAGCGGGAGGACACTACGAGCAGTACTTC. The chain has TRBV12-3 or TRBV12-4 and TRBJ2-7, with TRBD2 matching 11 bases. The length of the CDR3 is 14 residues. With V trimmed by 8 bases and J by 3 bases, 6 bases remained unmatched.

The rearrangement uses TRBV29-1 and TRBJ2-7, with D perhaps TRBD1 or TRBD2 (5 bases each). V was clipped by 4 bases and J by 5 bases, with 12 bases between them. The CDR3 consists of 12 residues. Germline loops: CDR1 SQVTM, CDR2 ANQGSEA. CDR3 bases: TGCAGCGTTGTAAGGGACCCCCACGAGCAGTACTTC. This encodes CSVVRDPHEQYF.

This clonotype was picked up many times. V usage is TRBV6-6 and J usage is TRBJ2-5, with D possibly being TRBD1 (5 bases). This CDR3 has 15 residues. Trimming left V 3 bases short and J 5 bases short, with 16 bases between. CDR1 is MNHNY, CDR2 SVGAGI, per germline (reference sequence). The CDR3 loop reads CASSYNHGAGETQYF. CDR3 DNA: TGTGCCAGCAGTTATAATCATGGGGCCGGGGAGACCCAGTACTTC.

This clonotype was seen more than once but under ten times. The chain joins TRBV20-1 to TRBJ2-3; 8 bases line up with TRBD2. V dropped 4 bases and J dropped 2; count of bases not matched to a gene: 5. This CDR3 is built from 14 residues. Germline-derived CDR1 and CDR2 are DFQATT and SNEGSKA (reference sequence). CDR3 coding DNA: TGCAGTGCTAAGGGACTAGGTTCCACAGATACGCAGTATTTT. Its protein product is CSAKGLGSTDTQYF.

DNA of the CDR3: TGTGCCAGCAGCACCCCTCCGGGCTACACCTTC. Amino acid sequence: CASSTPPGYTF. The chain joins TRBV12-3 or TRBV12-4 to TRBJ1-2, with D unclear. CDR3 size: 11 residues. Trimming took 6 bases from V and 8 from J, leaving 10 bases between them.

In this sample, this clonotype turned up a few times. An end of the junction does not agree with germline; a read error may underlie this. This chain links TRBV2 with TRBJ2-5; no definite D call. CDR1 and CDR2 from the germline V gene are SNHLY and FYNNEI. CDR3 size: 14 residues. The CDR3 reads CASREDLGRETQYF. The CDR3 coding sequence is TGTGCCAGCAGAGAAGATCTGGGTCGCGAGACCCAGTACTTC. The full variable domain, rest sourced from reference TRBV2 and TRBJ2-5, is EPEVTQTPSHQVTQMGQEVILRCVPISNHLYFYWYRQILGQKVEFLVSFYNNEISEKSEIFDDQFSVERPDGSNFTLKIRSTKLEDSAMYFCASREDLGRETQYFGPGTRLLVL.